This T cell receptor beta chain was observed in a study of blood T cell repertoires in COVID-19 (dated by TCRdb to 2019 to 2021). For the wider study: Collaborator samples came from the United States, Italy and Spain and covered acute and convalescent phases of COVID-19. The prospective study material was composed of cDNA or gDNA derived from T cells, B-cell-depleted T cells, or PBMCs. Subjects who had been exposed to COVID-19, were actively infected with it, or had recovered from it provided the deeply sampled blood TCRbeta repertoires that made up the dataset. The repertoires were made available in a free public database intended to serve as a resource for research on the immune response to SARS-CoV-2. Samples were obtained from the ongoing ImmuneRACE study (first 160 participants) and from 1,200 or so subjects provided by 6 global collaborators. Nearly every sample came with metadata listing a de-identified subject ID, COVID-19 status, age in years and sex. Where available, HLA class I and class II types were taken from metadata supplied by the sample provider and were not determined by assay-based typing.

Of note for this clone: Its antigen is still unknown. Within one base of it there is no much larger clone, and no base qualities were kept.

The immunoSEQ Assay, a bias-controlled multiplex PCR, was used to amplify TCRbeta CDR3 regions from genomic DNA. Turning to the authors' computational methods: Within the assay, amplification of reference gene primers was used to estimate how many nucleated cells each sample contained. To quantify the absolute abundance of each unique TCRbeta CDR3 rearrangement, sequence reads were collapsed and filtered. Productive Simpson clonality was computed per sample as the square root of Simpson's diversity index over productive rearrangements. TCRdb stores this immuneACCESS table with in-frame sequences only. Part of the clones is absent; in the studies checked, under half of the shortfall reflects unresolved V genes, and no reason is known for the rest. D and trimming were read from the DNA, whereas the V and J calls and clone size are those reported in that table. A total of roughly 300,000 clones appear in this sample, over 75% of them only once. Of the sample, more than 0.8% falls within the top ten clones.

In the prospective study, participants were about 18 to 95 years old, resided in approximately 22 geographic areas of the United States, and were enrolled through a virtual design. To assign participants to cohorts, the prospective study relied on clinical history that participants themselves reported in a screening survey and a study questionnaire. ImmuneRACE Cohort 3 recovered participants were defined by two consecutive negative NP/OP PCR tests, healthcare professional clearance, or symptom resolution. Mobile phlebotomists in the prospective study collected whole blood, serum and a nasopharyngeal or oropharyngeal swab from every participant. Additional blood draws and questionnaires over an approximately two-month period could optionally be provided by prospective study participants. Blood samples from the prospective study were shipped frozen or at room temperature prior to DNA extraction.

Overall study results and their limits: Clinical and demographic metadata were provided uncurated, with the amount varying by source and participant.

The specimen sequenced was PBMCs or T cells enriched from blood (not recorded which). The origin of this receptor is a woman aged 30 to 39 who had recovered from COVID-19.

The DNA sequence follows: TGTGCCAGCAGCGCAGGTTTAACTAATGAAAAACTGTTTTTT. Its product reads: CASSAGLTNEKLFF. The chain was built from TRBV7-9 and TRBJ1-4, with no confident D gene call. The germline V gene (reference sequence) gives CDR1 as SEHNR and CDR2 as FQNEAQ. V was cut back by 5 bases and J by 1 base, leaving a gap of 8 bases between them. The CDR3, from cysteine to phenylalanine, totals 14 residues. Solely the CDR3 DNA is kept, with 42 bases framed from the first base. The reference TRBV7-9 and TRBJ1-4 proteins fill in what lies around the CDR3, so the full variable domain reads DTGVSQNPRHKITKRGQNVTFRCDPISEHNRLYWYRQTLGQGPEFLTYFQNEAQLEKSRLLSDRFSAERPKGSFSTLEIQRTEQGDSAMYLCASSAGLTNEKLFFGSGTQLSVL.